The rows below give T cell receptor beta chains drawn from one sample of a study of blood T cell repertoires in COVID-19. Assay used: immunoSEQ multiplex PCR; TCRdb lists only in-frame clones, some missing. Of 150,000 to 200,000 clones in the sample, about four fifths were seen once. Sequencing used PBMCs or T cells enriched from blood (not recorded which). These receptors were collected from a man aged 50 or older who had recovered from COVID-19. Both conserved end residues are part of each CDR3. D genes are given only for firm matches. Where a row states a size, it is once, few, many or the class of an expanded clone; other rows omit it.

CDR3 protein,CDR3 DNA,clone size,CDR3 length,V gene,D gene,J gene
CASSLEARGETQYF,TGTGCCAGCAGCTTGGAGGCTAGGGGGGAGACCCAGTACTTC,NA,14,TRBV5-4,NA,TRBJ2-5
CASSYDRSFEQYF,TGTGCCAGCAGTTACGATCGGTCTTTCGAGCAGTACTTC,few,13,TRBV6-5,NA,TRBJ2-7
CASSLARTHMNTEAFF,TGTGCCAGCAGCTTGGCACGGACTCACATGAACACTGAAGCTTTCTTT,NA,16,TRBV5-8,NA,TRBJ1-1
CASSSLGGRVTDTQYF,TGTGCCAGCAGCTCCCTAGGCGGGAGGGTAACAGATACGCAGTATTTT,NA,16,TRBV7-2,TRBD2,TRBJ2-3
CASSQDNRADQPQHF,TGTGCCAGCAGCCAAGACAACAGGGCTGATCAGCCCCAGCATTTT,few,15,TRBV3-1/TRBV3-2,NA,TRBJ1-5
CASSLNRGGEVSYGYTF,TGTGCCAGCAGCTTAAACCGGGGGGGGGAAGTGAGCTATGGCTACACCTTC,NA,17,TRBV5-4,NA,TRBJ1-2
CASTGTGGTEAFF,TGTGCCAGCACCGGGACAGGGGGGACTGAAGCTTTCTTT,NA,13,TRBV2,TRBD1,TRBJ1-1
CASSSPGGGTQYF,TGTGCCAGCAGTTCCCCCGGGGGGGGAACCCAGTACTTC,NA,13,TRBV28,TRBD2,TRBJ2-5
CASSQVGTGVYEQYF,TGCGCCAGCAGCCAGGTCGGGACAGGGGTGTACGAGCAGTACTTC,NA,15,TRBV4-1,TRBD1,TRBJ2-7
CAIRAVVQETQYF,TGTGCCATCAGGGCCGTGGTCCAAGAGACCCAGTACTTC,NA,13,TRBV10-3,NA,TRBJ2-5
CAISEPLAGQGITNTEAFF,TGTGCCATCAGTGAGCCTTTAGCGGGACAGGGGATTACGAACACTGAAGCTTTCTTT,NA,19,TRBV10-3,TRBD1,TRBJ1-1
CASTPFYEQYF,TGTGCCAGCACCCCTTTCTACGAGCAGTACTTC,few,11,TRBV27,NA,TRBJ2-7
CASTISRGGANTIYF,TGTGCCAGCACGATATCCCGGGGGGGCGCAAACACCATATATTTT,few,15,TRBV2,NA,TRBJ1-3
CASSPPGIAAFF,TGTGCCAGCAGCCCGCCGGGGATCGCAGCTTTCTTT,NA,12,TRBV6-2/TRBV6-3,NA,TRBJ1-1
CASSYGQYTGELFF,TGTGCCAGCAGTTACGGGCAGTACACCGGGGAGCTGTTTTTT,NA,14,TRBV6-5,NA,TRBJ2-2
CASRAPAGTGDSPLHF,TGTGCCAGCCGGGCCCCAGCCGGGACAGGGGATTCACCCCTCCACTTT,NA,16,TRBV2,TRBD1,TRBJ1-6
CASSLIQGSGNTIYF,TGTGCCAGCAGCTTAATACAGGGCTCTGGAAACACCATATATTTT,NA,15,TRBV6-5,NA,TRBJ1-3